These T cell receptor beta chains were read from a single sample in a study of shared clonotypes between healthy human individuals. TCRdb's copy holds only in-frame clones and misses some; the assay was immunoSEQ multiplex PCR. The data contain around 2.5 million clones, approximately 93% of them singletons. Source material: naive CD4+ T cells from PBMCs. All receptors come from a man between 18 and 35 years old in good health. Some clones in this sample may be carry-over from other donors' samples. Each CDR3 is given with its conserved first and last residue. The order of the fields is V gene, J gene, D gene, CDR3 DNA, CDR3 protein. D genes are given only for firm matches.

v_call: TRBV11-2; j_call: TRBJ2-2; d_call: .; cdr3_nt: TGTGCCAGCAGCGCTCAGAACACCGGGGAGCTGTTTTTT; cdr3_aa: CASSAQNTGELFF
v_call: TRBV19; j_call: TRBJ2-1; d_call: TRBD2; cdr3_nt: TGTGCCAGTAGTAGGACTAGCGGGAGCTATGAGCAGTTCTTC; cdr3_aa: CASSRTSGSYEQFF
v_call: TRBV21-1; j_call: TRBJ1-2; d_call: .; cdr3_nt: TGTGCCAGCAGCAAAGGTCGGGGGGACCTCTATGGCTACACCTTC; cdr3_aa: CASSKGRGDLYGYTF
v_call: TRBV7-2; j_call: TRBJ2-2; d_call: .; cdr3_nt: TGTGCCAGCAGCTTGGTGGGCCGTGGGGAGCTGTTTTTT; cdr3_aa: CASSLVGRGELFF
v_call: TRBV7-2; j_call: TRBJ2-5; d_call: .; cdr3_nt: TGTGCCAGCAGCCTAAGAAAGTGGGAAGGGGGAGAGACCCAGTACTTC; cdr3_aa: CASSLRKWEGGETQYF
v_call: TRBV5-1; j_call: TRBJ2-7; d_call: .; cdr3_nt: TGCGCCAGCAGTCTGCGACCCGCGGAGCAGTACTTC; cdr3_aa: CASSLRPAEQYF
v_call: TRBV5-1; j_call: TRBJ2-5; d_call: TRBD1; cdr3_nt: TGCGCCAGCAGCTTGGGTGACAGGGCCCAAGAGACCCAGTACTTC; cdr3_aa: CASSLGDRAQETQYF
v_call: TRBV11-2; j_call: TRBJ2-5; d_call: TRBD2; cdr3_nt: TGTGCCAGCAGCTTAGCGGGAGGGCCCCCAGAGACCCAGTACTTC; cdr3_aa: CASSLAGGPPETQYF
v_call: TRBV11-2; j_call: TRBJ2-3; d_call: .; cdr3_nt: TGTGCCAGCAGCTCCGCACGAGCGGCCGGCACAGATACGCAGTATTTT; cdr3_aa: CASSSARAAGTDTQYF
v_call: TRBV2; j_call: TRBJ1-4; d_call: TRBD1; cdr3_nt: TGTGCCAGCAGTGTTAACAGGGGAGTAGGGGAAAAACTGTTTTTT; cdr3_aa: CASSVNRGVGEKLFF